This record looks at one T cell receptor beta chain sequence and its context. As yet, its antigen is unknown. V was cut by 0 bases and J by 4 bases, with 13 bases left in between. Germline V CDR1 and CDR2: MNHNS, SASEGT. The CDR3 is 15 amino acids. Clones were read by immunoSEQ multiplex PCR, and TCRdb kept only the in-frame ones, dropping some. The sample lists approximately 170,000 clones; 85% were seen once. This entry is derived from a study of cytomegalovirus exposure and HLA in healthy donors. General observations from the study: The authors confirmed in vitro that a few CMV-associated chains were specific for CMV antigens. First-cohort TCR clusters tended to co-occur in the 95 to 150 validation repertoires, a later analysis found. Reports showed the classifier diagnosing cytomegalovirus status with high specificity and sensitivity.

The source is a man aged 18 to 30 in good health and CMV-seropositive. What was sequenced was PBMCs. The chain couples TRBV6-1 to TRBJ2-7; tentatively, D is TRBD1 (6 bases). The CDR3 spells CASSEADRTAYEQYF. The CDR3 nucleotides read TGTGCCAGCAGTGAAGCCGATAGGACAGCTTACGAGCAGTACTTC.